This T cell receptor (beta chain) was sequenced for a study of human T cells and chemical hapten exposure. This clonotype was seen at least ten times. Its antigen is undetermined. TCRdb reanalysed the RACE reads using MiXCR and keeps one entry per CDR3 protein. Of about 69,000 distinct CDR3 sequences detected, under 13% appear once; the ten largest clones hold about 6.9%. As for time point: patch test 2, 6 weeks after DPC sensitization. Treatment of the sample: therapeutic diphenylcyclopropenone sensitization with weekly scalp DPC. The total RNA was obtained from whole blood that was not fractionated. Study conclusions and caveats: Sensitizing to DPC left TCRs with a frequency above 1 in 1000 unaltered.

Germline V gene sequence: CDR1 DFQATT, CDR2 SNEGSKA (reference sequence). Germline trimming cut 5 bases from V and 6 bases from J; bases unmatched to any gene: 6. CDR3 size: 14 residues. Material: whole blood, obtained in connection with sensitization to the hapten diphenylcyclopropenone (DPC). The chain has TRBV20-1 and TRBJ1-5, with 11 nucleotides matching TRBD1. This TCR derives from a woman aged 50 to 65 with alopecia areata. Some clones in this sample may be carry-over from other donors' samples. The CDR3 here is CSAVRTGGGQPQHF. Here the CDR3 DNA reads TGCAGTGCTGTGCGGACAGGGGGCGGTCAGCCCCAGCATTTT.